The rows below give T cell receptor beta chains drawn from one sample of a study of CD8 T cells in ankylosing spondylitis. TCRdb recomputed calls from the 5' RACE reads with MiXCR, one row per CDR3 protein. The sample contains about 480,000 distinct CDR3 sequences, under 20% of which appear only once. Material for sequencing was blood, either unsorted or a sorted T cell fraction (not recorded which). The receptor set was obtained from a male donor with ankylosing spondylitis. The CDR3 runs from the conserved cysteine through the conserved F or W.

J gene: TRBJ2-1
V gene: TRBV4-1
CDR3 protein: CASSQTSVNYNEQFF

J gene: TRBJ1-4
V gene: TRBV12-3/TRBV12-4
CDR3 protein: CASSFEGSNEKLFF

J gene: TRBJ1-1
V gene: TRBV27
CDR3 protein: CASKGRQKHTEAFF

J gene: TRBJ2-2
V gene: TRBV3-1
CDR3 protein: CASSQGLAANTGELFF

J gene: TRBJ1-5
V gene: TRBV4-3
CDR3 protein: CASSQDPGPLGNQPQHF

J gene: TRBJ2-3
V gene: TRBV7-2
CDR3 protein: CASQLAGVEDTQYF

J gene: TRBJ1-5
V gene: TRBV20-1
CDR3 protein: CSATPSDYSNQPQHF

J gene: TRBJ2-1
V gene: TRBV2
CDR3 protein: CASSVMGGGILIQGEQFF

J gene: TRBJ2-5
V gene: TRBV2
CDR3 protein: CATAWVRGEETQYF

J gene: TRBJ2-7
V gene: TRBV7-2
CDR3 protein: CASSFLFTFEQYF

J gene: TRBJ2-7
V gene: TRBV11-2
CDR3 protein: CASSYQSGGGYEQYF

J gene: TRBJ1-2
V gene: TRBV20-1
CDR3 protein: CSARPGPTSGYTF

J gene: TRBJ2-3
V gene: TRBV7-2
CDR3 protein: CASSLGVTPGADTQYF

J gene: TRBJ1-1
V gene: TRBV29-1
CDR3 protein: CSVEGGGGTEAFF

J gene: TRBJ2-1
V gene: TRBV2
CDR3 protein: CASCPTEGGAGAWYNEQFF

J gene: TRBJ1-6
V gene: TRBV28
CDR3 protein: CASSPLRQGGYDNSPLHF

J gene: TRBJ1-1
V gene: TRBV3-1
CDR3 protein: CASSQEGTALAEAFF

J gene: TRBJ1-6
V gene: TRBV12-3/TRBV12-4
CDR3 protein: CASSLEGRNSPLHF

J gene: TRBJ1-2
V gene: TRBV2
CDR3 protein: CASSDNRAIDGYTF

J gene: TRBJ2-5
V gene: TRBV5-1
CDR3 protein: CASSPEGGRRETQYF

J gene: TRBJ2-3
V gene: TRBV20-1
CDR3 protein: CSAQRHGGGSTDTQYF

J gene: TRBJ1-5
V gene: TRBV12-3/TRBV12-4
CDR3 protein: CASSKRSNQPQHF

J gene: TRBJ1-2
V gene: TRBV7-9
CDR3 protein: CASSGRDGALIVGYTF

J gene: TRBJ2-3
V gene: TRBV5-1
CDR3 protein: CASSEPSADTQYF

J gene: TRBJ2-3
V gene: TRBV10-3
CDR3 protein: CAISESGQGTDTQYF

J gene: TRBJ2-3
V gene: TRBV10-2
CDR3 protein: CASSVGVSAETQYF

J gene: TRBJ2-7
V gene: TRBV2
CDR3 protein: CASSLQGTPDEQYF

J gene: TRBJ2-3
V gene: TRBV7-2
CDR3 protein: CASSPGRETQYF

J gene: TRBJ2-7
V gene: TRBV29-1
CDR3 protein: CSVGGQGTGGPFEQYF

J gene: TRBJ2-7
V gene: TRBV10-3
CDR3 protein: CAISTPGQGYEQYF

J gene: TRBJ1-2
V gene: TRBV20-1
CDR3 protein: CSARDGQGKNYGYTF

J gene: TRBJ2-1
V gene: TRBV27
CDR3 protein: CASSPSWSNEQFF

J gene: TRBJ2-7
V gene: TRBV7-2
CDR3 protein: CASSFLGGSYEQYF

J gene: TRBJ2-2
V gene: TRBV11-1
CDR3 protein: CASIFPGWGTGDLRELFF

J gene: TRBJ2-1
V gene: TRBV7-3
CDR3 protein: CASSFLGTGFNEQFF

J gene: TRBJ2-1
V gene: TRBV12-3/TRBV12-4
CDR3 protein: CASSTRAGLLGGQFF

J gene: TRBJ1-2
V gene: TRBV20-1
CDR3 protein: CSARTPGVGYTF

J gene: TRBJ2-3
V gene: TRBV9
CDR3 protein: CASSSGLAGGGSQYF

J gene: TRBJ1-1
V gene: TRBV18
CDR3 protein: CASSPPVSAEAFF

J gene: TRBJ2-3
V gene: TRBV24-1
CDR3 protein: CATSDPLSTGTGADTQYF

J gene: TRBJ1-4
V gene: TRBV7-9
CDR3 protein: CASSLVPNSEKLFF

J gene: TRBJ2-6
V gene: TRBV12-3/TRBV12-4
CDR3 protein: CASSLALAGYGANVLTF

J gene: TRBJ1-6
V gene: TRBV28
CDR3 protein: CASSPREGAYNSPLHF

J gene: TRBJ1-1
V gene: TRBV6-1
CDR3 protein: CASSPDGLGTEAFF

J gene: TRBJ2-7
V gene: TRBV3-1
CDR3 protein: CASSRGGDRGNEQYF

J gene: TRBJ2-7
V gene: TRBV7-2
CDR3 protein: CASSFGQYEQYF

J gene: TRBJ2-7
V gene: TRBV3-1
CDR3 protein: CASSINRGGAYEQYF

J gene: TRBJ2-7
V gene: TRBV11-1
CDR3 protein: CASSLIFGGTSYEQYF